This T cell receptor beta chain was found in a study of cytomegalovirus exposure and HLA in healthy donors. This clone was detected only once. Here immunoSEQ multiplex PCR was the method, and the copy in TCRdb shows in-frame clones only, minus some. The sample includes some 150,000 clones, about 89% seen only once; the top ten take approximately 2.4%. The V and J ends lost 0 bases and 3 bases respectively, with 9 bases between them. There are 14 residues in the CDR3. Germline-derived CDR1 and CDR2 are SGHRS and YFSETQ. The source material was PBMCs. The sequence came from a man between 18 and 29 years old in good health and CMV-seropositive. The chain joins TRBV5-1 to TRBJ1-2; a weak D match, TRBD1 (6 bases). CDR3 sequence reads: CASSLDPGDYGYTF. The CDR3 coding sequence is TGCGCCAGCAGCTTGGACCCAGGGGACTATGGCTACACCTTC.